This TCR beta chain originates from a study of CD8 T cells in ankylosing spondylitis. Study-level results: Disease-linked clones bore a CD8+ phenotype, appearing relatively rarely in peripheral blood. A TCR beta motif made of several highly homologous variants seemed typical of ankylosing spondylitis blood. Prior literature has documented some motif variants in synovial fluid and blood from reactive arthritis.

The authors made TCR beta libraries by quantitative 5'-RACE with molecular barcodes. Each CDR3 protein gets one entry after TCRdb re-called the 5' RACE reads with MiXCR. The data contain around 480,000 distinct CDR3 sequences, about a sixth of them singletons. This clonotype was counted only a few times. Antigen unknown. Per the germline V gene, CDR1 is MNHNY and CDR2 is SVGAGI (reference sequence). The CDR3 loop spans 13 amino acids. The V end was cut by 5 bases, the J end by 6 bases, with 11 bases between. Sequencing input: blood, either unsorted or a sorted T cell fraction (not recorded which). This TCR derives from a male donor with ankylosing spondylitis. The V call is TRBV6-6, the J call TRBJ2-1; possibly TRBD1 for D (6 bases). As DNA, the CDR3 is TGTGCCAGCAGTGTGACAGGTACCAATGAGCAGTTCTTC. It is translated as CASSVTGTNEQFF.